The sequence of this T cell receptor beta chain was determined in a study of cytomegalovirus exposure and HLA in healthy donors. PCR was performed using 60 Vbeta and 13 Jbeta primers. TCRdb keeps only in-frame clones here, not all; method: immunoSEQ multiplex PCR. The table includes some 120,000 clones, about 81% detected once. The study, taken as a whole, reports: Testing in vitro showed a few CMV-associated chains specific for CMV antigens.

Points on this clone: Its antigen is undetermined.

Germline V lookup: CDR1 KGHSH, CDR2 LQKENI. Trimming pared 1 base from V and 10 bases from J, leaving 7 bases between. The CDR3 covers 12 residues. This sequence joins TRBV18 and TRBJ1-4; D is undetermined. The specimen was PBMCs. The sequence was obtained from a woman aged 25 to 39 in good health and CMV-seronegative. Written as DNA, the CDR3 is TGTGCCAGCTCACCACGTGGCCTAAAACTGTTTTTT. Protein: CASSPRGLKLFF.